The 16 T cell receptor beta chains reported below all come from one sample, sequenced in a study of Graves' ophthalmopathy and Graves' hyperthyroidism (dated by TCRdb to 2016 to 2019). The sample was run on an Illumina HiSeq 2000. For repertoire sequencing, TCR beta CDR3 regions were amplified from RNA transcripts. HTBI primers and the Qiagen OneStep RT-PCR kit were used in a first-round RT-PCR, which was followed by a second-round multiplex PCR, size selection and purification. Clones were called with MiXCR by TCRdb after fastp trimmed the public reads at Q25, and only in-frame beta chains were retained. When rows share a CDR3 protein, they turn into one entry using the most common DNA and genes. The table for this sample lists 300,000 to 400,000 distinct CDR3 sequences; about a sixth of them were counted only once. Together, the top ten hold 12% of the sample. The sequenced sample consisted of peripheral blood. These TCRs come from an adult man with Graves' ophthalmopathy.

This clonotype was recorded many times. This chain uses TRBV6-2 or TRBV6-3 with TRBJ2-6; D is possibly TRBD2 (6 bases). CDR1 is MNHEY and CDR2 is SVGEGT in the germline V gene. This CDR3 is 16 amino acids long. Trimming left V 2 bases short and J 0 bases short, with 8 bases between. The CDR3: CASSYVGSSGANVLTF. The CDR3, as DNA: TGTGCCAGCAGTTACGTCGGGAGCTCTGGGGCCAACGTCCTGACTTTC.

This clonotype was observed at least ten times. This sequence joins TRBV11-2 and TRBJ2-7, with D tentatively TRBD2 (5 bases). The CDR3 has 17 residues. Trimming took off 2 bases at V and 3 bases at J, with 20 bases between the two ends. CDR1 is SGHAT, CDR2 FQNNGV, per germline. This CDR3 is CASSLIRSRTRHYEQYF. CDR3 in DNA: TGTGCCAGCAGCTTAATTCGGTCTAGGACTCGCCACTACGAGCAGTACTTC.

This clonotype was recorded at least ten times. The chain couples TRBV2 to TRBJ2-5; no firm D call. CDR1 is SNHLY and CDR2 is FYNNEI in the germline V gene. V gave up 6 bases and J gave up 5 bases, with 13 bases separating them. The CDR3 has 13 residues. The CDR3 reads CASRRIRPETQYF. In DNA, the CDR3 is TGTGCCAGCAGACGCATAAGGCCGGAGACCCAGTACTTC.

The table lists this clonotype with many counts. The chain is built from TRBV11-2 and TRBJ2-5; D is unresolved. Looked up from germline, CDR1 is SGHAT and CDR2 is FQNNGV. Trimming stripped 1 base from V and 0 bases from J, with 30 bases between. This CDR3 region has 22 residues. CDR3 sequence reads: CASSLVRLVVGLLPSYQETQYF. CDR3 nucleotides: TGTGCCAGCAGCTTAGTTCGTTTGGTTGTAGGGCTCCTCCCCTCGTACCAAGAGACCCAGTACTTC.

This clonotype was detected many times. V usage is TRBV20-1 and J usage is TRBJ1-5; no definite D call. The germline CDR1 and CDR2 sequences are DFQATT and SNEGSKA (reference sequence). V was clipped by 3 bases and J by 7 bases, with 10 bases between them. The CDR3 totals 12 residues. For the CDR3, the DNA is TGCAGTGCTAGTGTGGGCTGGCAGCCCCAGCATTTT. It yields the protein CSASVGWQPQHF.

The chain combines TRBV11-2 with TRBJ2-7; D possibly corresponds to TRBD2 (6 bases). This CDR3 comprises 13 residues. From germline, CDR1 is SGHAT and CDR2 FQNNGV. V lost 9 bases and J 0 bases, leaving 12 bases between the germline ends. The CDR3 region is CASCRDSSYEQYF. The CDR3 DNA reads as TGTGCCAGTTGCCGGGACTCCTCCTACGAGCAGTACTTC.

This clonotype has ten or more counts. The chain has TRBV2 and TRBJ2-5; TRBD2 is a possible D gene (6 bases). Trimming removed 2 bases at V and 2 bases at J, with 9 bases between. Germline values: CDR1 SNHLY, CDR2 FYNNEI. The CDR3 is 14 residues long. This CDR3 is CASSETGVQETQYF. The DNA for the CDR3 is TGTGCCAGCAGTGAAACGGGAGTACAAGAGACCCAGTACTTC.

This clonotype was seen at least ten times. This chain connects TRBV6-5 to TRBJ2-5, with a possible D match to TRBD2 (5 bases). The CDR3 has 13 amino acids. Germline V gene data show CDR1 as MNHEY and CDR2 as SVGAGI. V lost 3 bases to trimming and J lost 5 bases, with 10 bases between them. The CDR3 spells CASSYRSGETQYF. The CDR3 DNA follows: TGTGCCAGCAGTTATAGGTCGGGGGAGACCCAGTACTTC.

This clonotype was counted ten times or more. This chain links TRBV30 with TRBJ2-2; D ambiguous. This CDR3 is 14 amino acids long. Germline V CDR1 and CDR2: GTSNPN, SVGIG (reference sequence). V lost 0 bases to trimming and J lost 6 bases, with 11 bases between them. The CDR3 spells CAWSVKAGSGELFF. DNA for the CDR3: TGTGCCTGGAGTGTAAAAGCAGGCTCCGGGGAGCTGTTTTTT.

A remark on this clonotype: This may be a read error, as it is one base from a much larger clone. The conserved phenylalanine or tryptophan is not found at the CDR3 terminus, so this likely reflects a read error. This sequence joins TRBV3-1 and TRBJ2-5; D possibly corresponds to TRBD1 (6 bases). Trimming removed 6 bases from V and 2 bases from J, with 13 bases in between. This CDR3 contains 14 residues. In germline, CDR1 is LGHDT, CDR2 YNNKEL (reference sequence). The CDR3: CASRLGQLQETQYL. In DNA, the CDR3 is TGTGCCAGCAGACTTGGACAGCTACAAGAGACCCAGTACCTC.

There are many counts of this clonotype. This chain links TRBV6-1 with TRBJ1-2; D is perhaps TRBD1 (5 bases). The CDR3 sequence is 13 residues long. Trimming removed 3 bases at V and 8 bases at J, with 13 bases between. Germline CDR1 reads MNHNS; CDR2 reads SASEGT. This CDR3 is CASSDVQAGGYTF. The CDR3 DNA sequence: TGTGCCAGCAGTGATGTACAGGCCGGAGGCTACACCTTC.

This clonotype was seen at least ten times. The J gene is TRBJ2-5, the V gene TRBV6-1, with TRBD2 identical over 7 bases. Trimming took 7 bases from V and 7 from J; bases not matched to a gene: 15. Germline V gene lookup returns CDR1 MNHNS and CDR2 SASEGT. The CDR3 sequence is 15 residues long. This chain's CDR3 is CASNPAGAGIGTQYF. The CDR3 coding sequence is TGTGCCAGCAACCCGGCGGGAGCAGGAATTGGGACCCAGTACTTC.

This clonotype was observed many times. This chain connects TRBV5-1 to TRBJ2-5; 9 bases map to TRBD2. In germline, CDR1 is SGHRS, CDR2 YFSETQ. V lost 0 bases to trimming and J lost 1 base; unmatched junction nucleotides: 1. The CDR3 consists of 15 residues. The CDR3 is CASSLVTSGQETQYF. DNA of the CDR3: TGCGCCAGCAGCTTGGTGACTAGCGGCCAAGAGACCCAGTACTTC.

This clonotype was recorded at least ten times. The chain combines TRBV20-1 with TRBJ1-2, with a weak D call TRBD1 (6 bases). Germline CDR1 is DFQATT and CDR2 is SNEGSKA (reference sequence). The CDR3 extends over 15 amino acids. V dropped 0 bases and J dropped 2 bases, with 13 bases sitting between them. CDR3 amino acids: CSARDSAQGNYGYTF. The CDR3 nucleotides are TGCAGTGCTAGAGATAGCGCCCAGGGGAACTATGGCTACACCTTC.

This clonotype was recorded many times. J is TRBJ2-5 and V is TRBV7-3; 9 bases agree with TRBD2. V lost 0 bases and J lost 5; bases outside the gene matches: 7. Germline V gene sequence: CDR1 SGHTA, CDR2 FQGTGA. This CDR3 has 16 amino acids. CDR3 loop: CASSLTVAGGRETQYF. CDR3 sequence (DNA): TGTGCCAGCAGCTTAACGGTTGCGGGGGGGCGGGAGACCCAGTACTTC.

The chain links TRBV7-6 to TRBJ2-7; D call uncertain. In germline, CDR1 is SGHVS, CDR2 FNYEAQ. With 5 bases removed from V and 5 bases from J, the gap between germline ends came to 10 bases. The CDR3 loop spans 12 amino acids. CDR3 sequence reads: CASSPDFDEQYF. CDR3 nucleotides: TGTGCCAGCAGCCCAGATTTCGACGAGCAGTACTTC.